The next 4 T cell receptor beta chains were all read from a single sample in a study of T cells in Graves' hyperthyroidism and ophthalmopathy. RNA transcripts yielded amplified TCR beta CDR3 regions. First-round RT-PCR with HTBI primers amplified the TCR CDR3 region. TCRdb used MiXCR to reprocess the multiplex PCR reads, holding one entry per CDR3 protein. The sample includes some 500,000 distinct CDR3 sequences, 13% to 15% of them seen just once. Sequenced: blood. These receptors all come from a woman under 30 with Graves' hyperthyroidism.

The V call is TRBV29-1, the J call TRBJ2-3; 9 bases are a match to TRBD2. CDR1 and CDR2 from the germline V gene are SQVTM and ANQGSEA. The junction had 4 bases not matched to a gene; V was cut back by 3 bases and J by 3 bases. This CDR3 is built from 14 residues. CDR3 DNA sequence: TGCAGCGTTGAGTGGGCGGGAGGGACAGATACGCAGTATTTT. Its translation: CSVEWAGGTDTQYF.

This clonotype has only a few counts. The V gene is TRBV6-1, the J gene TRBJ2-7; possibly TRBD1 or TRBD2 for D (5 bases each). Germline lookup yields CDR1 MNHNS and CDR2 SASEGT. V lost 8 bases, J lost 1 base, and 18 bases lay in between. There are 15 residues in the CDR3. CDR3 sequence reads: CASWSGGLPSYEQYV. Here the CDR3 DNA reads TGTGCCAGCTGGAGTGGGGGTCTTCCGTCCTACGAGCAGTACGTC.

This clonotype turned up a few times. The chain's CDR3 is CASRQSTEAFF. CDR3 sequence (DNA): TGTGCCAGCAGACAGAGCACTGAAGCTTTCTTT. This chain links TRBV6-1 with TRBJ1-1; D remains ambiguous. CDR1 MNHNS and CDR2 SASEGT come from the germline V gene. The CDR3 runs 11 residues. V gave up 6 bases and J gave up 4 bases, with 6 bases separating them.

The table lists this clonotype with many counts. The chain joins TRBV7-8 to TRBJ2-2; TRBD1 or TRBD2 may be the D gene (5 bases each). The length of the CDR3 is 15 residues. Per the germline V gene, CDR1 is SGHVS and CDR2 is FQNEAQ. V was shortened by 5 bases and J by 4 bases, with 14 bases between the two germline ends. The CDR3 protein is CASSPQGAGTGELFF. The CDR3 region has the DNA TGTGCCAGCAGCCCCCAAGGGGCGGGCACCGGGGAGCTGTTTTTT.